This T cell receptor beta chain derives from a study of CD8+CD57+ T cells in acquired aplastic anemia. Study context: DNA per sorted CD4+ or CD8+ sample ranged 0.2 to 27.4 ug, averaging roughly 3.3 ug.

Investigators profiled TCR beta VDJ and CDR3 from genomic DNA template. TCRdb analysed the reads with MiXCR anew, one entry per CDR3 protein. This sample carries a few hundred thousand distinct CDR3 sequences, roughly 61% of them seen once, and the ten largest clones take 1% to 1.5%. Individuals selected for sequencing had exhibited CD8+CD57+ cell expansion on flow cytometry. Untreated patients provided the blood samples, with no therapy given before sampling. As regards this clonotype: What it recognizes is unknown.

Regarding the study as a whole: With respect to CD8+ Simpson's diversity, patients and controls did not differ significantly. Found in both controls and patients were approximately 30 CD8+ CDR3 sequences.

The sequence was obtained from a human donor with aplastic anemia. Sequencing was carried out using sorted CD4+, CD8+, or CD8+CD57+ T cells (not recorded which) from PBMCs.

The CDR3 DNA is TGTGCCAGCAGCCTCTTATTAAGGGAGGGGACTGGGGACGCTTTCTTT. Translated: CASSLLLREGTGDAFF. This sequence joins TRBV7-9 and TRBJ1-1, with D possibly TRBD1 on 5 matching bases. The V gene lost 5 bases and the J gene lost 11 bases, with 27 bases spanning the gap. CDR3 length equals 16 residues. Germline V gene lookup returns CDR1 SEHNR and CDR2 FQNEAQ (reference sequence).